This T cell receptor beta chain was found in a study of CD8+ T cells in alopecia areata. Isolated RNA was reverse transcribed into cDNA used as the sequencing template. Assay: immunoSEQ multiplex PCR; the TCRdb copy retains only in-frame clones and omits some. The table includes roughly 180,000 clones, over 55% detected once. The TCR originated in a human donor with alopecia areata. This material consisted of CD4+ T cells sorted from blood, taken at week 0.

As DNA, the CDR3 is TGCAGCGTCAATAGCGGAGGGGAGACCCAGTACTTC. This gives the protein CSVNSGGETQYF. The chain links TRBV29-1 to TRBJ2-5, with D tentatively TRBD2 (6 bases). The CDR3 has 12 amino acids. Trimming removed 6 bases from V and 5 bases from J, with 13 bases in between. Germline V gives CDR1 SQVTM, CDR2 ANQGSEA.